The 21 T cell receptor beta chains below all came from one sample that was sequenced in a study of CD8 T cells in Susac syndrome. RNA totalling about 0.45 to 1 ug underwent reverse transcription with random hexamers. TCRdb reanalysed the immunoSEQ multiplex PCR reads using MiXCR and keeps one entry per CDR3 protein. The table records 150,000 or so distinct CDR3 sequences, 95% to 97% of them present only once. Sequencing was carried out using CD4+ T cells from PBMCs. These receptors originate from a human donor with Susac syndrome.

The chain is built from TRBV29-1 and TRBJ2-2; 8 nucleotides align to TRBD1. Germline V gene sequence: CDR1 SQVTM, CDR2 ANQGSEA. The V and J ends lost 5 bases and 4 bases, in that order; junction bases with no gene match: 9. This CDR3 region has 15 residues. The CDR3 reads CSVPRQGRGTGELFF. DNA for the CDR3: TGCAGCGTTCCAAGACAGGGGCGAGGCACCGGGGAGCTGTTTTTT.

The CDR3 region has the DNA TGCAGCGTTGGTAGCGGCGGCTACACCTTC. Translated: CSVGSGGYTF. The chain employs TRBV29-1 and TRBJ1-2; D is unresolved. Germline V gives CDR1 SQVTM, CDR2 ANQGSEA. CDR3 length: 10 amino acids. V lost 4 bases and J lost 8, with 8 bases in between.

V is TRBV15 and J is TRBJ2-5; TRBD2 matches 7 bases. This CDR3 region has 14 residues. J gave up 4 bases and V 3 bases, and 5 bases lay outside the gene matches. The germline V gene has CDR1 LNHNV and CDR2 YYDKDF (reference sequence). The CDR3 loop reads CATSRGGTGETQYF. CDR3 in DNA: TGTGCCACCAGCAGGGGGGGGACGGGAGAGACCCAGTACTTC.

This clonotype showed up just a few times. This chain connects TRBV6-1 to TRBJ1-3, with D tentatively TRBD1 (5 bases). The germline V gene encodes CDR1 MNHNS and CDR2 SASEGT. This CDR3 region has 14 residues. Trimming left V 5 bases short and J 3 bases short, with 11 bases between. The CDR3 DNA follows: TGTGCCAGCAGTAATGGACAATTTGGAAACACCATATATTTT. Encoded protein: CASSNGQFGNTIYF.

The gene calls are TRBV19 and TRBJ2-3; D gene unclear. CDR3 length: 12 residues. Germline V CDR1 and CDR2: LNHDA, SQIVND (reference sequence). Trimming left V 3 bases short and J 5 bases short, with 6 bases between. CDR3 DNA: TGTGCCAGTAGTATGTGGGAAGATACGCAGTATTTT. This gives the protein CASSMWEDTQYF.

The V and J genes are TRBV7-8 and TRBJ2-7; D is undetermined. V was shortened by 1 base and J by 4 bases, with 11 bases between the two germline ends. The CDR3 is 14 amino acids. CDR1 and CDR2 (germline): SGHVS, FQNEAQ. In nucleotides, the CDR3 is TGTGCCAGCAGCTTAGGCGTAGCTGTATACGAGCAGTACTTC. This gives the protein CASSLGVAVYEQYF.

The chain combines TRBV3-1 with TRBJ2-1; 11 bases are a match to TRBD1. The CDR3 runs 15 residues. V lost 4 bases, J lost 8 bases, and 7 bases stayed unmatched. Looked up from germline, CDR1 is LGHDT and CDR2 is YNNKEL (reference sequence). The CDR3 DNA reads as TGTGCCAGCAGCCCCTGGACAGGGGGCGCAGATGAGCAGTTCTTC. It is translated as CASSPWTGGADEQFF.

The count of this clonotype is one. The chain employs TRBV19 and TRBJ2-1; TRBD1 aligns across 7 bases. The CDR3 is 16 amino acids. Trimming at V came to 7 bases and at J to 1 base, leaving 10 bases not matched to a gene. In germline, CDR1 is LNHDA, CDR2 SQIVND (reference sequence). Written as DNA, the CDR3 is TGTGCCAGTAACGATTGGACAGGAACTTCCTACAATGAGCAGTTCTTC. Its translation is CASNDWTGTSYNEQFF.

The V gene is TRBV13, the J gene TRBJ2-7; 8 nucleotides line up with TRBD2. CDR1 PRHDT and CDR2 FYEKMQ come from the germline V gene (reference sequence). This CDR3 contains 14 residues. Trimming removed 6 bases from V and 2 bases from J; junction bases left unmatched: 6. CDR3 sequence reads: CASSLSGSAYEQYF. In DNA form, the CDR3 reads TGTGCCAGCAGTCTAAGCGGGAGCGCCTACGAGCAGTACTTC. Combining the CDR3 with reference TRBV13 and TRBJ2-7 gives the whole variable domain AAGVIQSPRHLIKEKRETATLKCYPIPRHDTVYWYQQGPGQDPQFLISFYEKMQSDKGSIPDRFSAQQFSDYHSELNMSSLELGDSALYFCASSLSGSAYEQYFGPGTRLTVT.

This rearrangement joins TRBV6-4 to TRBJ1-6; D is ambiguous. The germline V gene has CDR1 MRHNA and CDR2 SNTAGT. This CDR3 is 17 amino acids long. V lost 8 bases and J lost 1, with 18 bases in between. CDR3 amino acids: CASEQSGAASYNSPLHF. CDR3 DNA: TGTGCCAGCGAGCAATCAGGAGCCGCATCCTATAATTCACCCCTCCACTTT.

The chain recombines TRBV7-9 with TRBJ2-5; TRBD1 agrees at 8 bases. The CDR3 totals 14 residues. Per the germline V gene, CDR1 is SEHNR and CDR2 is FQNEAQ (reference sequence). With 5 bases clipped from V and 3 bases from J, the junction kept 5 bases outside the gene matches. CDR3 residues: CASSPKTGEETQYF. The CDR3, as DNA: TGTGCCAGCAGCCCGAAGACAGGGGAAGAGACCCAGTACTTC.

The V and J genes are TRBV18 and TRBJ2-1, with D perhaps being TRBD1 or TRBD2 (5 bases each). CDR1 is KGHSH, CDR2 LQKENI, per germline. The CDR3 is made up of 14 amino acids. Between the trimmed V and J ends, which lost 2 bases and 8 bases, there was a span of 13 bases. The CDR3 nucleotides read TGTGCCAGCTCACCAGGGGACGGCGGCGATGAGCAGTTCTTC. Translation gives CASSPGDGGDEQFF.

CDR3 residues: CASSLDGSRGLGYTF. Written as DNA, the CDR3 is TGTGCCAGCAGCTTAGACGGGTCCAGGGGGCTTGGCTACACCTTC. This sequence joins TRBV7-2 and TRBJ1-2; 8 bases agree with TRBD1. Germline V CDR1 and CDR2: SGHTA, FQGNSA. This CDR3 region has 15 residues. With V trimmed by 1 base and J by 7 bases, 8 bases remained unmatched.

The CDR3 DNA follows: TGTGCCAGCAGCTTATACGACGGAACCTACGAGCAGTACTTC. Residues: CASSLYDGTYEQYF. This sequence joins TRBV7-2 and TRBJ2-7, with D uncertain. The V gene lost 2 bases and the J gene lost 2 bases, with 10 bases spanning the gap. The CDR3 has 14 amino acids. Looked up from germline, CDR1 is SGHTA and CDR2 is FQGNSA.

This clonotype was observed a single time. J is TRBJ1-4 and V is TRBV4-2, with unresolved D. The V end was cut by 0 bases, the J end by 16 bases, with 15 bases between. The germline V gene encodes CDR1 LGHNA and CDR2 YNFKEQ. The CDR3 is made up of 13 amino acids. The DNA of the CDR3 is TGTGCCAGCAGCCAAGACTGGGCGGCGCAACAGTTTTTT. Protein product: CASSQDWAAQQFF.

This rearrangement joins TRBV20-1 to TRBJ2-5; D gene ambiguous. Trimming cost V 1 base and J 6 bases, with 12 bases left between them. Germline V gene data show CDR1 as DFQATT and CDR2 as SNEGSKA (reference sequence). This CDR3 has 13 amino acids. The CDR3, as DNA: TGCAGTGCTAGAGGGCTGCAGATGAAGACCCAGTACTTC. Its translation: CSARGLQMKTQYF.

The CDR3 bases are TGCAGCGTGGGGACTGTAAAGACCTCCTACAATGAGCAGTTCTTC. It codes for CSVGTVKTSYNEQFF. The genes are TRBV29-1 and TRBJ2-1; maybe TRBD2 (6 bases). Germline V gene sequence: CDR1 SQVTM, CDR2 ANQGSEA. Trimming removed 6 bases from V and 0 bases from J, with 15 bases in between. The CDR3 loop spans 15 amino acids.

CDR3 bases: TGCAGTGCTCCTAGGGACGTGACCTACGAGCAGTACTTC. This gives the protein CSAPRDVTYEQYF. The rearrangement joins TRBV20-1 to TRBJ2-7; D may match TRBD1 or TRBD2 (5 bases each). From germline, CDR1 is DFQATT and CDR2 SNEGSKA (reference sequence). V was shortened by 5 bases and J by 2 bases, with 13 bases between the two germline ends. This CDR3 is 13 amino acids long.

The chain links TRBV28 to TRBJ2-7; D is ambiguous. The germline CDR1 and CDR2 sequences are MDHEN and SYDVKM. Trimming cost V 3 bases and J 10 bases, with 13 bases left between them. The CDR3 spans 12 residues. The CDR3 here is CASSLGPGTQYF. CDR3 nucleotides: TGTGCCAGCAGTTTGGGCCCAGGTACCCAGTACTTC.

CDR3 nucleotides: TGTGCCAGCAGCCTCTGGACAGGTTTAAGCACTGAAGCTTTCTTT. This sequence encodes CASSLWTGLSTEAFF. The chain carries TRBV7-9 and TRBJ1-1; TRBD1 matches 7 bases. The CDR3 contains 15 residues. CDR1 is SEHNR, CDR2 FQNEAQ, per germline (reference sequence). V gave up 5 bases and J gave up 4 bases; unmatched junction bases: 10.

CDR3: CASGGRGKNIQYF. CDR3 DNA: TGTGCCAGCGGGGGTCGGGGGAAAAACATTCAGTACTTC. The chain employs TRBV3-1 and TRBJ2-4, with D possibly being TRBD2 (6 bases). This CDR3 is 13 amino acids long. The V gene's germline CDR1 is LGHDT and CDR2 YNNKEL (reference sequence). The germline V and J ends were trimmed by 8 bases and 4 bases, with 12 bases remaining between them.